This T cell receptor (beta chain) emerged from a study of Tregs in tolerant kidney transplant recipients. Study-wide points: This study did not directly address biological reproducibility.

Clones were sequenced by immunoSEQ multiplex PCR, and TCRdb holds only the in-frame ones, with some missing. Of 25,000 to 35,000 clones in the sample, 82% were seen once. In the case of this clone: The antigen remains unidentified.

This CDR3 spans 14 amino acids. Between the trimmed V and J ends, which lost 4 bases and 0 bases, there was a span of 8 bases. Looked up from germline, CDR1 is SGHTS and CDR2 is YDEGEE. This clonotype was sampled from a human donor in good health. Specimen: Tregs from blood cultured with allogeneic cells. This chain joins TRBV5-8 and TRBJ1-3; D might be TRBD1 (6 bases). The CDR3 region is CASSGGYSGNTIYF. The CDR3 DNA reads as TGTGCCAGCAGCGGGGGCTACTCTGGAAACACCATATATTTT.